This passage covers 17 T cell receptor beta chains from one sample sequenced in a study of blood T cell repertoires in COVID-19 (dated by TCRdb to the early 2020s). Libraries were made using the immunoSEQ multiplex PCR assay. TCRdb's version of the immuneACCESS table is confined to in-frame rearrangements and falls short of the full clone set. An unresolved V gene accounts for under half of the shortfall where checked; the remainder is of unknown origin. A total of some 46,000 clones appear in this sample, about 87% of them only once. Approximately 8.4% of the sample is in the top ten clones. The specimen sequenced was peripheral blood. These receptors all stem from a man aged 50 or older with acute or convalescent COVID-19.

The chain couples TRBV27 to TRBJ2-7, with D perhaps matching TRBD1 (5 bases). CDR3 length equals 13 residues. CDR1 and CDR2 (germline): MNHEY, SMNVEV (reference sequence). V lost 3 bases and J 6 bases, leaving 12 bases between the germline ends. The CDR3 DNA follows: TGTGCCAGCAGTTTCCATGGAAGGGGCGAGCAGTACTTC. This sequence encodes CASSFHGRGEQYF.

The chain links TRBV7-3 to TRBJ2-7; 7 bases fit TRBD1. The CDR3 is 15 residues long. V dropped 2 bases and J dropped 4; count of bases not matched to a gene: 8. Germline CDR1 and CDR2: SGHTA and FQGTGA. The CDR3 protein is CASSLDVGRGYEQYF. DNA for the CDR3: TGTGCCAGCAGCTTAGATGTCGGCAGGGGGTACGAGCAGTACTTC.

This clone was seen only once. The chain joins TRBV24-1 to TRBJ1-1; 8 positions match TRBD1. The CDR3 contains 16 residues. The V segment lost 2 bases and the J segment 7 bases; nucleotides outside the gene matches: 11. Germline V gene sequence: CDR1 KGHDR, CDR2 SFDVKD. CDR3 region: CATSDSTTGTGDEAFF. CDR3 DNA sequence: TGTGCCACCAGTGATTCCACCACCGGGACAGGAGATGAAGCTTTCTTT.

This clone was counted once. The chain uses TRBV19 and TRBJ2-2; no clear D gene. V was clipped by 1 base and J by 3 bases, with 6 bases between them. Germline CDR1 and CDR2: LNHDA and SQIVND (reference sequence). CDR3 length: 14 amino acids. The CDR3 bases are TGTGCCAGTAGTATAGGTCCGTACACCGGGGAGCTGTTTTTT. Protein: CASSIGPYTGELFF.

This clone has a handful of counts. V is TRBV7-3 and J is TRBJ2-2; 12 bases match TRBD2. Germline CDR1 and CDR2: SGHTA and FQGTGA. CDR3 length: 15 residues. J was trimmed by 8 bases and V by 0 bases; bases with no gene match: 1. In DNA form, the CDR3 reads TGTGCCAGCAGCTTAACGACTAGCGGGAGAGGGGAGCTGTTTTTT. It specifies CASSLTTSGRGELFF.

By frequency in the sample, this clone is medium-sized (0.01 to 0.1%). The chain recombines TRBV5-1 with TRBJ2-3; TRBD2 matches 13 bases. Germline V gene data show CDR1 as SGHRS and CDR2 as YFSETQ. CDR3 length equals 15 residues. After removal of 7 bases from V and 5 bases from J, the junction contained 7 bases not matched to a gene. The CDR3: CASSLAGGLVDTQYF. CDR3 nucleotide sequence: TGCGCCAGCTCACTAGCGGGGGGGCTGGTAGATACGCAGTATTTT.

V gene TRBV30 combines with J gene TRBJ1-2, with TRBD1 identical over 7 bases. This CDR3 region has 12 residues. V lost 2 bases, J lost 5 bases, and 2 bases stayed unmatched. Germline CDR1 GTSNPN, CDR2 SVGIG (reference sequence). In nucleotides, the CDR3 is TGTGCCTGGAGTTCAGGGGGTTATGGCTACACCTTC. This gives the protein CAWSSGGYGYTF.

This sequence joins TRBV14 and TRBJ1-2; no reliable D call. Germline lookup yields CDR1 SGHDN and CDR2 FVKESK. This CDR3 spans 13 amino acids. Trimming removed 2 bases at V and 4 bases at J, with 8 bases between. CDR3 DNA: TGTGCCAGCAGCCAACTCCGGGTCTATGGCTACACCTTC. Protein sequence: CASSQLRVYGYTF.

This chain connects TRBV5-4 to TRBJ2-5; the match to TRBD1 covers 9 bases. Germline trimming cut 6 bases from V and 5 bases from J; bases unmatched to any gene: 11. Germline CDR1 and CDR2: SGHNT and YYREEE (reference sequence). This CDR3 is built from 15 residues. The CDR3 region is CASTLSGQGWETQYF. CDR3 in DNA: TGTGCCAGCACCCTCTCCGGACAGGGGTGGGAGACCCAGTACTTC.

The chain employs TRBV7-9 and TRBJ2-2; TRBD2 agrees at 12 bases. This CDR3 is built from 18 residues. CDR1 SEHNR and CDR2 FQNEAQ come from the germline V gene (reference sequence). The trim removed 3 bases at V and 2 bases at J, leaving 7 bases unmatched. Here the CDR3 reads CASSFYMTSGSNTGELFF. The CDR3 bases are TGTGCCAGCAGCTTTTACATGACTAGCGGGAGTAACACCGGGGAGCTGTTTTTT.

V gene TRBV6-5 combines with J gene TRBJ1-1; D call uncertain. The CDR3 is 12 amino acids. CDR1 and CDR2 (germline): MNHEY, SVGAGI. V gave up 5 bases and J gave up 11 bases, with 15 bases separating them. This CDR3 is CASSPGVNKAFF. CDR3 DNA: TGTGCCAGCAGTCCCGGGGTAAATAAGGCTTTCTTT.

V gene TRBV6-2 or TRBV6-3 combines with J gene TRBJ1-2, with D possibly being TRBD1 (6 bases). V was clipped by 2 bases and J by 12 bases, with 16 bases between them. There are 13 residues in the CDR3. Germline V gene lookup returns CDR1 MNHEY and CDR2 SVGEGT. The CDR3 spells CASSYADGQKNTF. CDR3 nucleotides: TGTGCCAGCAGTTACGCGGACGGACAGAAGAACACCTTC.

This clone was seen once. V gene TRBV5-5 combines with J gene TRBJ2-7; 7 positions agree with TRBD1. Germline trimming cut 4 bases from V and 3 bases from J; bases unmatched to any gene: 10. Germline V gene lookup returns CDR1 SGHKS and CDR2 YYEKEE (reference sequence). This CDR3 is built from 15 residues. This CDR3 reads CASSPQGSPFYEQYF. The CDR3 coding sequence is TGTGCCAGCAGCCCACAGGGGTCACCTTTCTACGAGCAGTACTTC.

The CDR3 DNA reads as TGTGCCAGCAGCTTGGAGCCAGGCGATCAGCCCCAGCATTTT. Translation: CASSLEPGDQPQHF. The V call is TRBV5-4, the J call TRBJ1-5; D remains unclear. Germline lookup yields CDR1 SGHNT and CDR2 YYREEE (reference sequence). The CDR3 covers 14 residues. Trimming removed 0 bases from V and 5 bases from J, with 9 bases in between.

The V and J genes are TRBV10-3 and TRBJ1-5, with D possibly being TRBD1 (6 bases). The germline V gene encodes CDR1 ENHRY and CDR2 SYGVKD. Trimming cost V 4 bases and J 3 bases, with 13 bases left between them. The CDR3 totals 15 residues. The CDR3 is CAISGRTDTNQPQHF. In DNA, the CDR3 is TGTGCCATCAGTGGCCGGACAGATACCAATCAGCCCCAGCATTTT.

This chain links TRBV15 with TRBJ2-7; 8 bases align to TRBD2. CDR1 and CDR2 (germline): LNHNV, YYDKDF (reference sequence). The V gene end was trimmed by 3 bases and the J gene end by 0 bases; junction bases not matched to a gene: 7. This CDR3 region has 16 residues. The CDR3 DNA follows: TGTGCCACCAGCAGGAAAGTCAGCGGGAGCTCCTACGAGCAGTACTTC. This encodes CATSRKVSGSSYEQYF.

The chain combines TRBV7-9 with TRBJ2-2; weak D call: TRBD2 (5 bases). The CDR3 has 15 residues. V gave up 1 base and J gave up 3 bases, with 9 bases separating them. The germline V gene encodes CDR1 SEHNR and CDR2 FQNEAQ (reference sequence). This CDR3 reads CASSLVAGDTGELFF. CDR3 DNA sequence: TGTGCCAGCAGCTTAGTGGCCGGGGACACCGGGGAGCTGTTTTTT.